Presented here are 26 T cell receptor beta chains from one specimen sequenced in a study of T-cell memory formation after mild COVID-19. TCRdb re-called the 5' RACE reads with MiXCR, one entry per CDR3 protein. The profile covers about 200,000 distinct CDR3 sequences, with 9.5% appearing a single time and roughly 3.5% taken by the ten largest. Sequencing was done on a sample of PBMCs or a T cell subset sorted from them (not recorded which). The receptors stem from a man younger than 35 who had mild COVID-19 (a few samples of this study predate the infection). Cell type and time point are not known.

The J gene is TRBJ2-2, the V gene TRBV20-1; maybe TRBD2 (5 bases). Germline assignment: CDR1 DFQATT and CDR2 SNEGSKA (reference sequence). The CDR3 totals 13 residues. With 0 bases removed from V and 5 bases from J, the gap between germline ends came to 7 bases. Written as DNA, the CDR3 is TGCAGTGCTAGAGATCGGGGAACCGGGGAGCTGTTTTTT. Translation gives CSARDRGTGELFF.

Written as DNA, the CDR3 is TGTGCCAGCAGCTTCGCCAGGGGCTCCTATGGCTACACCTTC. It is translated as CASSFARGSYGYTF. The genes are TRBV7-2 and TRBJ1-2, with TRBD1 as a possible D gene (6 bases). The CDR3 sequence is 14 residues long. Trimming cost V 3 bases and J 4 bases, with 12 bases left between them. Germline V gives CDR1 SGHTA, CDR2 FQGNSA. Full variable domain (missing parts from reference TRBV7-2 and TRBJ1-2): GAGVSQSPSNKVTEKGKDVELRCDPISGHTALYWYRQSLGQGLEFLIYFQGNSAPDKSGLPSDRFSAERTGGSVSTLTIQRTQQEDSAVYLCASSFARGSYGYTFGSGTRLTVV.

This clonotype was counted at least ten times. The CDR3 loop is CASSIGTEAFF. The CDR3 DNA is TGCGCCAGCTCGATCGGGACAGAAGCTTTCTTT. The V gene is TRBV5-1, the J gene TRBJ1-1, with D possibly matching TRBD1 (6 bases). Looked up from germline, CDR1 is SGHRS and CDR2 is YFSETQ. V was cut by 7 bases and J by 8 bases, with 12 bases left in between. CDR3 length: 11 amino acids.

The rearrangement uses TRBV5-1 and TRBJ1-6; no clear D gene. The length of the CDR3 is 14 residues. V lost 4 bases to trimming and J lost 8 bases, with 13 bases between them. Germline V gene data show CDR1 as SGHRS and CDR2 as YFSETQ. The CDR3 bases are TGCGCCAGCAGCAACGCTACGGCGGATTCACCCCTCCACTTT. Protein sequence: CASSNATADSPLHF.

V is TRBV5-1 and J is TRBJ1-1, with D possibly being TRBD1 (5 bases). Germline V gene sequence: CDR1 SGHRS, CDR2 YFSETQ. The V end was cut by 0 bases, the J end by 1 base, with 10 bases between. The CDR3 is 15 residues long. The CDR3 region is CASSLEAGGNTEAFF. The DNA of the CDR3 is TGCGCCAGCAGCTTGGAAGCGGGGGGGAACACTGAAGCTTTCTTT.

V and J are TRBV7-2 and TRBJ1-1, with TRBD1 matching 8 bases. Looked up from germline, CDR1 is SGHTA and CDR2 is FQGNSA. The CDR3 is 13 amino acids. V lost 1 base to trimming and J lost 6 bases; unmatched junction nucleotides: 1. CDR3: CASSLEQGAEAFF. The CDR3 DNA reads TGTGCCAGCAGCTTAGAACAGGGGGCTGAAGCTTTCTTT.

There are many counts of this clonotype. The genes are TRBV5-1 and TRBJ2-5, with D perhaps TRBD1 (5 bases). Deletions cut 0 bases from V and 3 bases from J, with 15 bases between. Germline CDR1 reads SGHRS; CDR2 reads YFSETQ. The CDR3 runs to 16 residues. The CDR3 DNA reads TGCGCCAGCAGCTTGGGACAGTCCACGGAGAAAGAGACCCAGTACTTC. This codes for CASSLGQSTEKETQYF.

This clonotype was seen more than once but under ten times. The V call is TRBV27, the J call TRBJ1-4; 7 bases match TRBD1. With V trimmed by 5 bases and J by 8 bases, 11 bases remained unmatched. The CDR3 sequence is 15 residues long. CDR1 and CDR2 from the germline V gene are MNHEY and SMNVEV (reference sequence). The CDR3: CASSINPGQREKLFF. CDR3 nucleotides: TGTGCCAGCAGTATTAATCCGGGACAGAGGGAAAAACTGTTTTTT.

This clonotype has more than one count but fewer than ten. The rearrangement links TRBV23-1 to TRBJ1-5, with TRBD1 matching over 8 bases. TRBV23-1 is marked as an open reading frame, function uncertain. The V segment lost 3 bases and the J segment 0 bases; nucleotides outside the gene matches: 4. This CDR3 is built from 16 residues. This CDR3 is CASSQWTGPSNQPQHF. The CDR3 DNA sequence: TGCGCCAGCAGTCAGTGGACAGGGCCTAGCAATCAGCCCCAGCATTTT.

This clonotype has only a few counts. The V and J genes are TRBV6-2 or TRBV6-3 and TRBJ2-3; D gene uncertain. CDR1 MNHEY and CDR2 SVGEGT come from the germline V gene. The CDR3 is 14 amino acids. The V and J ends lost 6 bases and 2 bases respectively, with 12 bases between them. The CDR3 spells CASRIGRVTDTQYF. The CDR3 bases are TGTGCCAGCAGAATCGGACGGGTCACAGATACGCAGTATTTT.

This chain links TRBV7-2 with TRBJ2-2; D gene ambiguous. Germline V gene sequence: CDR1 SGHTA, CDR2 FQGNSA. The CDR3 extends over 15 amino acids. Trimming took off 4 bases at V and 2 bases at J, with 11 bases between the two ends. The CDR3 region is CASSSRPVNTGELFF. Written as DNA, the CDR3 is TGTGCCAGCAGCTCGAGACCTGTAAACACCGGGGAGCTGTTTTTT.

In its sample, this clonotype was seen a few times. This chain connects TRBV4-1 to TRBJ2-1; TRBD1 agrees at 7 bases. The V and J ends lost 6 bases and 9 bases, in that order; junction bases with no gene match: 8. This CDR3 has 13 residues. Germline V gene lookup returns CDR1 MGHRA and CDR2 YSYEKL. CDR3 loop: CASRGRTGPEQFF. The CDR3 nucleotides are TGCGCCAGCAGGGGGCGGACAGGCCCTGAGCAGTTCTTC.

This rearrangement joins TRBV6-5 to TRBJ1-2; D is unclear. The CDR3 is made up of 13 amino acids. Trimming left V 5 bases short and J 3 bases short, with 10 bases between. Germline CDR1 MNHEY, CDR2 SVGAGI. DNA for the CDR3: TGTGCCAGCAGTAGGAACCGGGACTATGGCTACACCTTC. Translating gives CASSRNRDYGYTF.

This clonotype has more than one count but fewer than ten. The rearrangement uses TRBV11-2 and TRBJ2-5, with D possibly TRBD2 on 6 matching bases. The V and J ends lost 6 bases and 5 bases respectively, with 13 bases between them. The CDR3 totals 13 residues. Per germline, CDR1 SGHAT and CDR2 FQNNGV. The CDR3 is CASRLSGGETQYF. The CDR3 region has the DNA TGTGCCAGCAGATTGTCAGGAGGGGAGACCCAGTACTTC.

The sample holds a few counts of this clonotype. CDR3 sequence (DNA): TGCGCCAGCAGCCAACTCGGGGTTTCACCCCTCCACTTT. The encoded protein is CASSQLGVSPLHF. The J gene is TRBJ1-6, the V gene TRBV4-1; D unclear. Germline loops: CDR1 MGHRA, CDR2 YSYEKL. V was pared by 2 bases and J by 9 bases, with 8 bases between. The CDR3 consists of 13 residues.

This clonotype came up a few times. This chain links TRBV5-1 with TRBJ1-4, with D possibly TRBD1 on 6 matching bases. The V gene's germline CDR1 is SGHRS and CDR2 YFSETQ. The CDR3 sequence is 15 residues long. V dropped 4 bases and J dropped 7 bases, with 17 bases sitting between them. CDR3 bases: TGCGCCAGCAGCCGTCAGGGGATCCTTGGTGAAAAACTGTTTTTT. It encodes CASSRQGILGEKLFF.

The chain is built from TRBV5-1 and TRBJ2-1; 9 nucleotides agree with TRBD2. Germline CDR1 is SGHRS and CDR2 is YFSETQ. This CDR3 has 15 amino acids. The V and J ends lost 4 bases and 10 bases, in that order; junction bases with no gene match: 12. The CDR3 bases are TGCGCCAGCAGCCTCGCCGCGACTAGCGGCGAGGAGCAGTTCTTC. Translation: CASSLAATSGEEQFF.

This clonotype was detected only a few times. This chain links TRBV20-1 with TRBJ2-1; 13 nucleotides match TRBD2. The CDR3 consists of 17 residues. Losses at the gene ends were 3 bases for V and 0 bases for J; bases not matched to a gene: 5. CDR1 DFQATT and CDR2 SNEGSKA come from the germline V gene (reference sequence). As DNA, the CDR3 is TGCAGTGCTAGTGCCTGGACTAGCGGGGGCTCCTACAATGAGCAGTTCTTC. Translating gives CSASAWTSGGSYNEQFF.

The chain couples TRBV5-5 to TRBJ1-2, with 8 positions matching TRBD1. V lost 4 bases to trimming and J lost 3 bases; unmatched junction nucleotides: 8. The germline CDR1 and CDR2 sequences are SGHKS and YYEKEE (reference sequence). The CDR3 length is 15 residues. DNA of the CDR3: TGTGCCAGCAGCGTCTCAGGGGGCGCATACTATGGCTACACCTTC. It yields the protein CASSVSGGAYYGYTF.

This clonotype was counted only a few times. The V and J genes are TRBV10-3 and TRBJ2-2; the D is unclear. The germline gives CDR1 ENHRY, CDR2 SYGVKD. Deletions cut 4 bases from V and 8 bases from J, with 8 bases between. This CDR3 comprises 12 residues. This CDR3 is CAISVAAGELFF. CDR3 in DNA: TGTGCCATCAGTGTTGCGGCGGGGGAGCTGTTTTTT.

Many counts were recorded for this clonotype. The J gene is TRBJ2-3, the V gene TRBV18; TRBD2 aligns across 7 bases. The V segment lost 3 bases and the J segment 4 bases; nucleotides outside the gene matches: 7. Germline V gives CDR1 KGHSH, CDR2 LQKENI. The CDR3 has 15 amino acids. DNA for the CDR3: TGTGCCAGCTCACCCTTGAGCGGGGTGTCAGATACGCAGTATTTT. This codes for CASSPLSGVSDTQYF.

This clonotype has more than one count but fewer than ten. The chain uses TRBV15 and TRBJ2-1; D not certain. The CDR3 has 15 residues. Germline-derived CDR1 and CDR2 are LNHNV and YYDKDF (reference sequence). The V gene lost 1 base and the J gene lost 6 bases, with 13 bases spanning the gap. The CDR3 is CATSRGESVSNEQFF. The CDR3 nucleotides read TGTGCCACCAGCAGAGGCGAAAGCGTGAGCAATGAGCAGTTCTTC.

This clonotype occurred a few times. This chain joins TRBV2 and TRBJ1-2, with unresolved D. Trimming removed 7 bases at V and 10 bases at J, with 22 bases between. This CDR3 has 14 residues. Germline V gives CDR1 SNHLY, CDR2 FYNNEI. Written as DNA, the CDR3 is TGTGCCAGCACCCGCACTGAGGCAGGCGACCTCTACACCTTC. This encodes CASTRTEAGDLYTF.

The V call is TRBV28, the J call TRBJ2-2, with 7 nucleotides matching TRBD2. Germline V gene data show CDR1 as MDHEN and CDR2 as SYDVKM. CDR3 length: 14 residues. V was pared by 7 bases and J by 6 bases, with 8 bases of the junction left unmatched. The CDR3: CASTGGGRSGELFF. The CDR3 DNA follows: TGTGCCAGCACGGGCGGGGGTAGATCCGGGGAGCTGTTTTTT.

The chain couples TRBV6-5 to TRBJ1-2, with D uncertain. Trimming left V 2 bases short and J 2 bases short, with 9 bases between. Germline CDR1 reads MNHEY; CDR2 reads SVGAGI. This CDR3 comprises 14 residues. Here the CDR3 DNA reads TGTGCCAGCAGTTACACTATTCTAAACTATGGCTACACCTTC. It translates to CASSYTILNYGYTF.

The chain employs TRBV6-2 or TRBV6-3 and TRBJ2-5, with no clear D. The length of the CDR3 is 14 residues. Germline V gene sequence: CDR1 MNHEY, CDR2 SVGEGT. The V end lost 2 bases, the J end lost 4 bases, and 11 bases lay between the germline ends. CDR3 sequence (DNA): TGTGCCAGCAGTTACCTCCCGATCAGAGAGACCCAGTACTTC. It codes for CASSYLPIRETQYF.